This T cell receptor beta chain was obtained from a study of siplizumab effects on memory and regulatory T cells. General study findings and limits: Alloreactive sequences that could be traced to unstimulated CD4+ memory cells showed a significant reduction under siplizumab. For mappable alloreactive CD4+ clones, the mean Treg-derived fraction was about 69% with siplizumab and under 35% in controls. No more than a minor fraction of alloreactive clones could be traced back to unstimulated subsets. Naive T cells looked more diverse than memory cells and looked like major alloresponse contributors.

A note on this clone: The antigen remains undetermined.

The germline V and J ends were trimmed by 5 bases and 3 bases, with 16 bases remaining between them. Germline CDR1 is SGHVS and CDR2 is FQNEAQ. The CDR3 loop spans 15 amino acids. The repertoire was sequenced with immunoSEQ multiplex PCR; TCRdb's copy has only in-frame clones and lacks some. Of tens of thousands of clones in the sample, roughly 93% are singletons; the top ten hold under 8.5%. This receptor was obtained from a human donor in good health. This sequence joins TRBV7-8 and TRBJ1-1, with D perhaps TRBD1 (6 bases). Sequenced sample: CD8+ T cells sorted from blood. The CDR3 region has the DNA TGTGCCAGCAGCCAACAGGGTCGGGGAGACACTGAAGCTTTCTTT. The encoded protein is CASSQQGRGDTEAFF.